In its sample, the clone carrying this TCR beta chain was seen a few times. The PCR was carried out with 60 Vbeta primers and 13 Jbeta primers. The data were produced by immunoSEQ multiplex PCR, yet TCRdb's version contains in-frame clones alone and is incomplete. Of 160,000 or so clones listed, roughly 79% are singletons. These data originate in a study of cytomegalovirus exposure and HLA in healthy donors. Though probably carrying unrecorded immune exposures, donors were nominally healthy at sampling. The CDR3 runs 16 residues. CDR1 and CDR2 (germline): MNHEY, SMNVEV (reference sequence). Trimming at V came to 4 bases and at J to 3 bases, leaving 4 bases not matched to a gene.

The chain recombines TRBV27 with TRBJ1-6; 9 nucleotides agree with TRBD1. Specimen: PBMCs. The receptor's source is a woman between 45 and 65 years old in good health and CMV-seronegative. The CDR3 spells CASSSKTGGYNSPLHF. The CDR3 region has the DNA TGTGCCAGCAGTTCAAAGACAGGGGGCTATAATTCACCCCTCCACTTT.